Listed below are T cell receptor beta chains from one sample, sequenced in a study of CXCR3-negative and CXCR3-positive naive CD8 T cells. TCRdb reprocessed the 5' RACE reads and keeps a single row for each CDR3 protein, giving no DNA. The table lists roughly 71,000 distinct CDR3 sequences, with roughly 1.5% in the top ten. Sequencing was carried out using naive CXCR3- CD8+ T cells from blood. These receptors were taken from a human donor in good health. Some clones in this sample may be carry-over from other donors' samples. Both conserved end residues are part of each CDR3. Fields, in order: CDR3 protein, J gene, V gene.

CDR3: CASSPRLAASYEQYF
J: TRBJ2-7
V: TRBV13

CDR3: CASRPWRGLNTDTQYF
J: TRBJ2-3
V: TRBV7-9

CDR3: CASSKSRGMNTEAFF
J: TRBJ1-1
V: TRBV21-1

CDR3: CSVVPDSHQPQHF
J: TRBJ1-5
V: TRBV29-1

CDR3: CSAREVERLSNEQFF
J: TRBJ2-1
V: TRBV20-1

CDR3: CASSFAGSDTGELFF
J: TRBJ2-2
V: TRBV5-5

CDR3: CASSKPRDRVGTEAFF
J: TRBJ1-1
V: TRBV7-2

CDR3: CASSLVKGGNTEAFF
J: TRBJ1-1
V: TRBV7-9

CDR3: CSETLRRTDREQYF
J: TRBJ2-7
V: TRBV29-1

CDR3: CSVPDGTPDTQYF
J: TRBJ2-3
V: TRBV29-1

CDR3: CASSTFPSANYNEQFF
J: TRBJ2-1
V: TRBV27

CDR3: CASSLVASSYEQYF
J: TRBJ2-7
V: TRBV7-9

CDR3: CASSSRADGYEQFF
J: TRBJ2-1
V: TRBV5-1

CDR3: CASSSPAVSYEQYF
J: TRBJ2-7
V: TRBV6-8

CDR3: CASSLSWAGYNEQFF
J: TRBJ2-1
V: TRBV7-3

CDR3: CSVDVADLNYGYTF
J: TRBJ1-2
V: TRBV29-1

CDR3: CASSPPWAGTTEAFF
J: TRBJ1-1
V: TRBV7-9

CDR3: CASSVAFMNTEAFF
J: TRBJ1-1
V: TRBV2

CDR3: CASSQAGTGYEQYF
J: TRBJ2-7
V: TRBV14

CDR3: CAISGEHSNEQYF
J: TRBJ2-7
V: TRBV10-3

CDR3: CSVVCATNEKLFF
J: TRBJ1-4
V: TRBV29-1

CDR3: CASSPTSGRIGEQFF
J: TRBJ2-1
V: TRBV9

CDR3: CASSLGRQVGGQPQHF
J: TRBJ1-5
V: TRBV28

CDR3: CASSQEVGTLGTQYF
J: TRBJ2-3
V: TRBV3-1

CDR3: CASSLALDTQYF
J: TRBJ2-3
V: TRBV7-9

CDR3: CASSVELVNNEQFF
J: TRBJ2-1
V: TRBV9

CDR3: CASSQVGQGPYEQYF
J: TRBJ2-7
V: TRBV14

CDR3: CASIRDGYNEQFF
J: TRBJ2-1
V: TRBV7-9

CDR3: CSGTGSSYEQYF
J: TRBJ2-7
V: TRBV29-1

CDR3: CASSLESDRGLAKNIQYF
J: TRBJ2-4
V: TRBV11-2

CDR3: CASSRPQELGGEKLFF
J: TRBJ1-4
V: TRBV14

CDR3: CASSLYGTNYGYTF
J: TRBJ1-2
V: TRBV5-5

CDR3: CASSSERGGGTETQYF
J: TRBJ2-5
V: TRBV5-1

CDR3: CSARDWTGEQYF
J: TRBJ2-7
V: TRBV20-1

CDR3: CASSFSGTYEQYF
J: TRBJ2-7
V: TRBV11-2

CDR3: CASSLGTSGSKYEQYF
J: TRBJ2-7
V: TRBV7-9

CDR3: CASSRDRAGQPQHF
J: TRBJ1-5
V: TRBV18

CDR3: CSVREGLSTSEQYF
J: TRBJ2-7
V: TRBV29-1

CDR3: CSVGSLGGYTF
J: TRBJ1-2
V: TRBV29-1

CDR3: CASRLALWDRKGDTEAFF
J: TRBJ1-1
V: TRBV12-2

CDR3: CASSIPPLREVGEQFF
J: TRBJ2-1
V: TRBV18

CDR3: CASSLSFNTEAFF
J: TRBJ1-1
V: TRBV27

CDR3: CASSLVHSSYNEQFF
J: TRBJ2-1
V: TRBV7-2

CDR3: CASSLTGSGANVLTF
J: TRBJ2-6
V: TRBV5-1

CDR3: CASSALRIYEQYF
J: TRBJ2-7
V: TRBV28

CDR3: CSVRGDGTYEQYF
J: TRBJ2-7
V: TRBV29-1

CDR3: CASSPRGVRYNEQFF
J: TRBJ2-1
V: TRBV14